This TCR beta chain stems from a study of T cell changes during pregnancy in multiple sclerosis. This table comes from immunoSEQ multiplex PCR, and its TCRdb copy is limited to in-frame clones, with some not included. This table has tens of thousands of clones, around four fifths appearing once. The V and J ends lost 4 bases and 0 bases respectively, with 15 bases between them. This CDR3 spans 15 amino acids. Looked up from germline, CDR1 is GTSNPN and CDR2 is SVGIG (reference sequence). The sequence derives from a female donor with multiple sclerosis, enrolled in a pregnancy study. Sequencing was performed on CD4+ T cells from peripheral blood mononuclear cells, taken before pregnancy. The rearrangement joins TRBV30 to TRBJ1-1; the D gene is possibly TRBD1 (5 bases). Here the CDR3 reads CAWTRWGAVNTEAFF. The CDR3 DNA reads TGTGCCTGGACACGATGGGGCGCGGTGAACACTGAAGCTTTCTTT.